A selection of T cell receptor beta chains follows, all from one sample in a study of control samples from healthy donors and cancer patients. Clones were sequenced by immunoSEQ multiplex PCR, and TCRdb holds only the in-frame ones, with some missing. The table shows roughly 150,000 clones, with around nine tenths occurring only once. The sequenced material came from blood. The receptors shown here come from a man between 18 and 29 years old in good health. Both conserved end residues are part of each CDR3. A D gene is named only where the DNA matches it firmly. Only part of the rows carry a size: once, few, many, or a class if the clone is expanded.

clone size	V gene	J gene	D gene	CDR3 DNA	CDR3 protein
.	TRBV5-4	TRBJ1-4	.	TGTGCCAGCAGTTCCCTGGGGACAACAACTAATGAAAAACTGTTTTTT	CASSSLGTTTNEKLFF
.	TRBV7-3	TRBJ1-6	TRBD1	TGTGCCAGCAGCTTTAGCCCCGGGACAGGGACTGATAATTCACCCCTCCACTTT	CASSFSPGTGTDNSPLHF
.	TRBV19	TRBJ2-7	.	TGTGCCAGTCCCTCCAGGGGGGGGGAGCAGTACTTC	CASPSRGGEQYF
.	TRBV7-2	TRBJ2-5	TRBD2	TGTGCCAGCAGCTTAGCGCGGACTAGCGGGGGGCAAGAGACCCAGTACTTC	CASSLARTSGGQETQYF
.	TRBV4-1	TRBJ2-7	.	TGCGCCAGCAGCCCGTCTTGGGGACCCTACGAGCAGTACTTC	CASSPSWGPYEQYF
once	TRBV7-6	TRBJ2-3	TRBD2	TGTGCCAGCAGCTGGGGGGGGGTCCTCTCAGATACGCAGTATTTT	CASSWGGVLSDTQYF
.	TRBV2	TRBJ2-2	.	TGTGCCAGCAGTGAATCGGTAGCTGGTGCCGGGGAGCTGTTTTTT	CASSESVAGAGELFF
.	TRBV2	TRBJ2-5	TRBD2	TGTGCCAGCAGTGAGACTAGCGGGGGGGCCCTTGTGGAGACCCAGTACTTC	CASSETSGGALVETQYF
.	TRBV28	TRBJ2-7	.	TGTGCCAGCACTCAACTCGGGCGTCAGGCCTACGAGCAGTACTTC	CASTQLGRQAYEQYF
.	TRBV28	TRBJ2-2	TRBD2	TGTGCCAGCAGTACCATCCGGGGGGAGAACACCGGGGAGCTGTTTTTT	CASSTIRGENTGELFF
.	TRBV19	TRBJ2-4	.	TGTGCCAGTACCCCTGGGACAAATCTAGCCAAAAACATTCAGTACTTC	CASTPGTNLAKNIQYF
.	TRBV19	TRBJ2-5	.	TGTGCCAGTAGTGCCGGGAGCTCCGGCGAGACCCAGTACTTC	CASSAGSSGETQYF
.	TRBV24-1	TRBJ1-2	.	TGTGCCACCAGTGACAGGGCTGGGCATGGCTACACCTTC	CATSDRAGHGYTF
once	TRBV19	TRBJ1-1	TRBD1	TGTGCCAGTAGTCTGAGGACAGGGGGCGCGGAAATCCCTGAAGCTTTCTTT	CASSLRTGGAEIPEAFF
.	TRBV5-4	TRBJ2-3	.	TGTGCCAGCAGCTGGGGACATATCACAGATACGCAGTATTTT	CASSWGHITDTQYF
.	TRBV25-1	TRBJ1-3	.	TGTGCCAGCGTAAGGGGGAGTGGAAACACCATATATTTT	CASVRGSGNTIYF
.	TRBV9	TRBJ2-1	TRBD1	TGTGCCAGCTCCTGGGGACAGACAGGAAATGAGCAGTTCTTC	CASSWGQTGNEQFF
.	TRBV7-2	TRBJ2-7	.	TGTGCCAGCAGCCTCCCTGCGGTAGACGAGCAGTACTTC	CASSLPAVDEQYF
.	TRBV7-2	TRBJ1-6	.	TGTGCCAGCAGCTTAGGTCCAGCCGATAATTCACCCCTCCACTTT	CASSLGPADNSPLHF
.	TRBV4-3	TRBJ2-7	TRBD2	TGCGCCAGCAGCCAACAATATCCGCTAGCGGGGGTTGTTAAGCAGTACTTC	CASSQQYPLAGVVKQYF
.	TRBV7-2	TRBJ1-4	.	TGTGCCAGCAGCCTAACAGGGAACCAGAATTTTCTGTTTTTT	CASSLTGNQNFLFF
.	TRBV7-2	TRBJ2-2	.	TGTGCCAGCAGCTTAGTTTGCGGGGAGCTGTTTTTT	CASSLVCGELFF
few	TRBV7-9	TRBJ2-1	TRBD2	TGTGCCAGCAGCCCGGTTTTTAGGCGGGGGGGCCCGAATGAGCAGTTCTTC	CASSPVFRRGGPNEQFF
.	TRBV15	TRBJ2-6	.	TGTGCCACCAGCAGAGATAGGAGGACGGCCTCTGGGGCCAACGTCCTGACTTTC	CATSRDRRTASGANVLTF
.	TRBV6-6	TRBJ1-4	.	TGTGCCAGCAGTGGCAGGCAAGATTGGGAAAAACTGTTTTTT	CASSGRQDWEKLFF
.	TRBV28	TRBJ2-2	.	TGTGCCAGCAGGCCCTCTAGCAAAAGAGACACCGGGGAGCTGTTTTTT	CASRPSSKRDTGELFF
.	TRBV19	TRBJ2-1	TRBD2	TGTGCCAGTAGTGGGTCCGGGACTAGCGGGGGGGACAGCCACAATGAGCAGTTCTTC	CASSGSGTSGGDSHNEQFF
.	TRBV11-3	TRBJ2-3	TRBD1	TGTGCCAGCAGCACAAGGACAGGCGAGTCAGATACGCAGTATTTT	CASSTRTGESDTQYF
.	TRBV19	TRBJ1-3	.	TGTGCCAGTAGTGGGGGGCCTGGAAACACCATATATTTT	CASSGGPGNTIYF
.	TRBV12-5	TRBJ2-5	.	TGTGCTAGTGGTCCCCTCAACAGTTCCCAAGAGACCCAGTACTTC	CASGPLNSSQETQYF
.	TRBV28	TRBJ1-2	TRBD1	TGTGCCAGCAGTTTACGGGACAGCTATGGCTACACCTTC	CASSLRDSYGYTF
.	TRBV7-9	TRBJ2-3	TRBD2	TGTGCCAGCAGCTTCGGACTAGCGGGGGGGCCTCAGTATTTT	CASSFGLAGGPQYF
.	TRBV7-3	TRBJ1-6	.	TGTGCCAGCAGCCCCGCAGGGAATTCACCCCTCCACTTT	CASSPAGNSPLHF
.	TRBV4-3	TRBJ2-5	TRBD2	TGCGCCAGCAGCCAAGATCCTCCTAGCGGGGGACAGGAGACCCAGTACTTC	CASSQDPPSGGQETQYF
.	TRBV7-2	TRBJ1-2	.	TGTGCCAGCAGCTTTACCAGGAGCGACGGCTACACCTTC	CASSFTRSDGYTF
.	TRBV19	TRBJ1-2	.	TGTGCCAGTAGTATAGTGGTCGGGTATGGCTACACCTTC	CASSIVVGYGYTF
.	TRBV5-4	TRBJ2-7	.	TGTGCCAGCAGCTTGGGAGGGGGCTACGAGCAGTACTTC	CASSLGGGYEQYF
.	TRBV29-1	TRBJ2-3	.	TGCAGCGTTGAGGGGGGACCACCTCGGGATACGCAGTATTTT	CSVEGGPPRDTQYF
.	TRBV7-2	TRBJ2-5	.	TGTGCCAGCAGCTTAAGGTCTTTGGGGGGTGATCCGACCCAGTACTTC	CASSLRSLGGDPTQYF
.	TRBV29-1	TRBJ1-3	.	TGCAGCGTTGAATCGGGGATTGGAAACACCATATATTTT	CSVESGIGNTIYF
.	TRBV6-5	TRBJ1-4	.	TGTGCCGTGGGACCGATTAATGAAAAACTGTTTTTT	CAVGPINEKLFF